Described below is a single T cell receptor beta chain sequence and its context. This record comes from a study of blood T cell repertoires in COVID-19. This CDR3 region has 14 residues. V was pared by 3 bases and J by 6 bases, with 6 bases of the junction left unmatched. Germline V lookup: CDR1 MNHEY, CDR2 SMNVEV (reference sequence). Clones were sequenced by immunoSEQ multiplex PCR, and TCRdb holds only the in-frame ones, with some missing. The data show more than 250,000 clones, about 82% seen once. This clonotype originated in a woman aged 45-65 years with acute or convalescent COVID-19. Sequenced input: peripheral blood. This chain connects TRBV27 to TRBJ2-7, with 9 bases fitting TRBD1. The CDR3 nucleotides read TGTGCCAGCAGTTTCGTACAGGGGGCTGGCGAGCAGTACTTC. It yields the protein CASSFVQGAGEQYF.